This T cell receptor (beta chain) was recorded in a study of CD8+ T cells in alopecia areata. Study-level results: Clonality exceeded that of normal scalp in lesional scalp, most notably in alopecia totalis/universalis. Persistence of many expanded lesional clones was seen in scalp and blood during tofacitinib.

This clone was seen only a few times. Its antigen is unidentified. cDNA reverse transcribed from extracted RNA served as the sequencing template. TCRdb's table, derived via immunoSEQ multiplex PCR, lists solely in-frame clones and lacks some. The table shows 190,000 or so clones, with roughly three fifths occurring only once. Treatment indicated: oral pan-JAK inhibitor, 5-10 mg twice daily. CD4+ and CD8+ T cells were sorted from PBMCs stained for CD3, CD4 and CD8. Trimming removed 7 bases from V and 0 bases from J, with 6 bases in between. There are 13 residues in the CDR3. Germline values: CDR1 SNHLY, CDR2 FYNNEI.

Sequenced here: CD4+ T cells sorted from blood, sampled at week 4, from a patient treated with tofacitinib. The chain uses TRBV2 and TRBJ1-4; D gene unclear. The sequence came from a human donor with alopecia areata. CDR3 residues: CASKRTTNEKLFF. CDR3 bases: TGTGCCAGCAAAAGGACAACTAATGAAAAACTGTTTTTT.